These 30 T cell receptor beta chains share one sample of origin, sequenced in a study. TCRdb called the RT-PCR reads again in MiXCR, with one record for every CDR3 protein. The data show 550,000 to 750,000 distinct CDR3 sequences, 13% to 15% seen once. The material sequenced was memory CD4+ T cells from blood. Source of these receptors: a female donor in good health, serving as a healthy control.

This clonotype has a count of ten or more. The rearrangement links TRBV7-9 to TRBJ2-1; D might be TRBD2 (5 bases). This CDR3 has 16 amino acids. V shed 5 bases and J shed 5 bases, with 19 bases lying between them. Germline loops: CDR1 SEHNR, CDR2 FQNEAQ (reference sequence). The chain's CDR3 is CASSKTNSKEDNEQFF. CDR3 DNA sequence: TGTGCCAGCAGCAAGACTAACTCAAAGGAGGACAATGAGCAGTTCTTC.

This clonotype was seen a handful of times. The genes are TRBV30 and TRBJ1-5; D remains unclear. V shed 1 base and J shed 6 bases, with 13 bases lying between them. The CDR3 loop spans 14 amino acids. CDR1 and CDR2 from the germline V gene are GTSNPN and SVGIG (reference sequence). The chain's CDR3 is CAWSAESGVQPQHF. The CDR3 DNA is TGTGCCTGGAGTGCCGAAAGCGGTGTTCAGCCCCAGCATTTT.

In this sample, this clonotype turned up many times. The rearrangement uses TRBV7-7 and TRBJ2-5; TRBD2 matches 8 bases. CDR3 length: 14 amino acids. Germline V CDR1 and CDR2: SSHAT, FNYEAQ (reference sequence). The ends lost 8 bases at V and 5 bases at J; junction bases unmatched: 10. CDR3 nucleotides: TGTGCCAGCGGGCCCAAGACTAGCGTGGAGACCCAGTACTTC. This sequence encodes CASGPKTSVETQYF.

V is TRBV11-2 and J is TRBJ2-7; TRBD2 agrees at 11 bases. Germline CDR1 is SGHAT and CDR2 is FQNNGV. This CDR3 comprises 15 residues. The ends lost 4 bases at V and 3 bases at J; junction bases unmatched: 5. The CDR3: CASSSSGTSGYEQYF. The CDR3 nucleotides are TGTGCCAGCAGCTCCTCCGGGACTAGCGGCTACGAGCAGTACTTC.

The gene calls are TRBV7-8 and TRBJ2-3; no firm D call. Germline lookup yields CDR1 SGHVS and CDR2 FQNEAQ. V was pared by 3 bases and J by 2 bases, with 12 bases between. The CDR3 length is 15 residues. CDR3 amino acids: CASSFGSSFTDTQYF. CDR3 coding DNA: TGTGCCAGCAGCTTCGGTTCATCGTTCACAGATACGCAGTATTTT.

The CDR3 nucleotides read TGTGCCTGGAGACACCTAGGAGGCACTGAAGCTTTCTTT. Translation gives CAWRHLGGTEAFF. The V gene is TRBV30, the J gene TRBJ1-1, with D uncertain. V shed 3 bases and J shed 4 bases, with 12 bases lying between them. CDR1 is GTSNPN, CDR2 SVGIG, per germline (reference sequence). This CDR3 spans 13 amino acids.

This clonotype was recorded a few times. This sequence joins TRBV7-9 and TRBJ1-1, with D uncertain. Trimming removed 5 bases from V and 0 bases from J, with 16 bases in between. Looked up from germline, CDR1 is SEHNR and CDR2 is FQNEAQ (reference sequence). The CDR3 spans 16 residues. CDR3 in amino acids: CASSPKMELMNTEAFF. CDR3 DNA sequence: TGTGCCAGCAGCCCGAAGATGGAGCTAATGAACACTGAAGCTTTCTTT. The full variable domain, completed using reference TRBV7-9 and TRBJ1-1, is DTGVSQNPRHKITKRGQNVTFRCDPISEHNRLYWYRQTLGQGPEFLTYFQNEAQLEKSRLLSDRFSAERPKGSFSTLEIQRTEQGDSAMYLCASSPKMELMNTEAFFGQGTRLTVV.

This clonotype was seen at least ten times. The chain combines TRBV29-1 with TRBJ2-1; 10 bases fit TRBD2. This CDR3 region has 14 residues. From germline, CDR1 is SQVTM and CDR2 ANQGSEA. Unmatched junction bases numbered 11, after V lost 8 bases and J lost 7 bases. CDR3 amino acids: CSTQREGRKNEQFF. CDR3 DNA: TGCAGCACACAGCGGGAGGGCCGAAAAAATGAGCAGTTCTTC.

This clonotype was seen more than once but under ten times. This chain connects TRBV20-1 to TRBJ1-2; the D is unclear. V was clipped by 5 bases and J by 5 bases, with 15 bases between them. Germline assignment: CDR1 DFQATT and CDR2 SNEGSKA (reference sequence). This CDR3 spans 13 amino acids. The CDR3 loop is CSAPDLALYGYTF. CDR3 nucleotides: TGCAGTGCTCCGGACCTAGCCCTTTATGGCTACACCTTC.

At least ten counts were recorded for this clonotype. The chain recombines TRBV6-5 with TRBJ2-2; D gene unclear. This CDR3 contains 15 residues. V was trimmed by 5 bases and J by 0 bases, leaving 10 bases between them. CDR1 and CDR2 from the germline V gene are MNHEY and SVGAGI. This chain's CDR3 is CASSDPFANTGELFF. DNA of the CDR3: TGTGCCAGCAGTGATCCTTTCGCGAACACCGGGGAGCTGTTTTTT.

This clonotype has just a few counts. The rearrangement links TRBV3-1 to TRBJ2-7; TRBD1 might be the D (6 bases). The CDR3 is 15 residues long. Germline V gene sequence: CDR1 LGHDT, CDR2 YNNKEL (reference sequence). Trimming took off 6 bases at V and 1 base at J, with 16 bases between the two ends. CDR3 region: CASRNNRGQSYEQYF. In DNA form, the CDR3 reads TGTGCCAGCAGGAATAACCGAGGACAGTCCTACGAGCAGTACTTC.

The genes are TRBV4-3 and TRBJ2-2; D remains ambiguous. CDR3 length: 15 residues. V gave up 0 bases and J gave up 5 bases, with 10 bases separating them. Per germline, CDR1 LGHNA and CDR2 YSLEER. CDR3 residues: CASSQEWVLTGELFF. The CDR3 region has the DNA TGCGCCAGCAGCCAAGAGTGGGTTTTAACCGGGGAGCTGTTTTTT.

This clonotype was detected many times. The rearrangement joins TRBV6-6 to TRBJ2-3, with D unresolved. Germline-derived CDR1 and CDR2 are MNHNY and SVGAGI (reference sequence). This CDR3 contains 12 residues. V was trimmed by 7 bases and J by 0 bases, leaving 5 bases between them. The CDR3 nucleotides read TGTGCCAGCACCTTTAGCACAGATACGCAGTATTTT. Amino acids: CASTFSTDTQYF.

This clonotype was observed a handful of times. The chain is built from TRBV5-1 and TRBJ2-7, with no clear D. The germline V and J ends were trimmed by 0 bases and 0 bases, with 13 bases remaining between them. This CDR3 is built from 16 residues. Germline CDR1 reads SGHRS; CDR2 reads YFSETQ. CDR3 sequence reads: CASSLVGRKDSYEQYF. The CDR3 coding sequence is TGCGCCAGCAGCTTGGTCGGCAGGAAAGACTCCTACGAGCAGTACTTC.

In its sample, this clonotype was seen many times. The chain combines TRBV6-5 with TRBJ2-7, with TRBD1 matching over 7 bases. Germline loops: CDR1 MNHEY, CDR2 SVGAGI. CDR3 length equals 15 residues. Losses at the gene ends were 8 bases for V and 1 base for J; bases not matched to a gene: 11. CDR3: CASRLLGRGSYEQYF. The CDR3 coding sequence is TGTGCCAGCCGCCTCCTGGGCAGGGGGTCCTACGAGCAGTACTTC.

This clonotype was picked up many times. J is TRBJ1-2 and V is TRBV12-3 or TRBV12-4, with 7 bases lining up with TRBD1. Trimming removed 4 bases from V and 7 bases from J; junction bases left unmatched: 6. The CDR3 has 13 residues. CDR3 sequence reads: CASSSLTGSGYTF. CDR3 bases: TGTGCCAGCAGTTCCCTGACAGGGTCTGGCTACACCTTC.

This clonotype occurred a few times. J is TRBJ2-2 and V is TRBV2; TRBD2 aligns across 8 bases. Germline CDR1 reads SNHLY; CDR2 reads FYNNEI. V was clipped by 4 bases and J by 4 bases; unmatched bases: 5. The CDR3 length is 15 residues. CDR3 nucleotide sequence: TGTGCCAGCAGTGCGGAGCGGGGGACCACCGGGGAGCTGTTTTTT. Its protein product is CASSAERGTTGELFF.

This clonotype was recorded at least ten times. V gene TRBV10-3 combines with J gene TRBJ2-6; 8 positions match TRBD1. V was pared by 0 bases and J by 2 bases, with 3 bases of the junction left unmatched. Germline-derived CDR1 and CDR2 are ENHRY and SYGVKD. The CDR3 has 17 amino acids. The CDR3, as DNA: TGTGCCATCAGTGAGTCAGCGACAGGGGCTGGGGCCAACGTCCTGACTTTC. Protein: CAISESATGAGANVLTF.

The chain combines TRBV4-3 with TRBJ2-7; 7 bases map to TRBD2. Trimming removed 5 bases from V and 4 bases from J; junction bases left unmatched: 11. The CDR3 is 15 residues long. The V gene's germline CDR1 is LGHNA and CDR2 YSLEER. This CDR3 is CASSLGLSGFYEQYF. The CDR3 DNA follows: TGCGCCAGCAGCTTGGGACTATCGGGATTTTACGAGCAGTACTTC.

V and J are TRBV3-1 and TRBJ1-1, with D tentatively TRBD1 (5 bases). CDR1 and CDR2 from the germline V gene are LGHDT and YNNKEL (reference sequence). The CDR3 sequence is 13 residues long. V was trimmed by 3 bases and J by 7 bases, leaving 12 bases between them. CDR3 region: CASSQLGTLEAFF. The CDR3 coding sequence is TGTGCCAGCAGCCAGTTAGGGACTCTTGAAGCTTTCTTT.

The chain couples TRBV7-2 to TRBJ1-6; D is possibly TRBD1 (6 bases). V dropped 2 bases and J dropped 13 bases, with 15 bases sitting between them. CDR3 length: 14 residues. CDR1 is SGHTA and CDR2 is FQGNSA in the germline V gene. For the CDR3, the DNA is TGTGCCAGCAGCTTAAATACAGGGCCTTCGCCCCTCCACTTT. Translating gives CASSLNTGPSPLHF.

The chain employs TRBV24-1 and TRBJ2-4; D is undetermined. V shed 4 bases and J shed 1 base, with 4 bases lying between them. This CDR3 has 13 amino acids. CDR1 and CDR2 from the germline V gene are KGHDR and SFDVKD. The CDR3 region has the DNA TGTGCCACCAGTGAAGGGGCCAAAAACATTCAGTACTTC. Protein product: CATSEGAKNIQYF.

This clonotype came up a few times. The CDR3 region has the DNA TGTGCCACCCCACTTCAACGGGGCGCGAACACCGGGGAGCTGTTTTTT. Translation gives CATPLQRGANTGELFF. The J gene is TRBJ2-2, the V gene TRBV7-9; D might be TRBD1 or TRBD2, each matching 5 bases. The CDR3 has 16 residues. The V end lost 10 bases, the J end lost 0 bases, and 18 bases lay between the germline ends. Germline-derived CDR1 and CDR2 are SEHNR and FQNEAQ (reference sequence). Filled out from reference TRBV7-9 and TRBJ2-2, the complete variable domain reads DTGVSQNPRHKITKRGQNVTFRCDPISEHNRLYWYRQTLGQGPEFLTYFQNEAQLEKSRLLSDRFSAERPKGSFSTLEIQRTEQGDSAMYLCATPLQRGANTGELFFGEGSRLTVL.

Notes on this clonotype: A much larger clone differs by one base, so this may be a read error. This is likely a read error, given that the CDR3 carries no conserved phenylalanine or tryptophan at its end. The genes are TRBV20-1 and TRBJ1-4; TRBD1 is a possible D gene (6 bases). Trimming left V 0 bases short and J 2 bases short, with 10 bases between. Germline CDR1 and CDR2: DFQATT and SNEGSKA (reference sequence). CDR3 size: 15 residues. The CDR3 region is CSARDAGVTNEKLFS. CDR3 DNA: TGCAGTGCTAGAGACGCAGGGGTGACTAATGAAAAACTGTTTTCT.

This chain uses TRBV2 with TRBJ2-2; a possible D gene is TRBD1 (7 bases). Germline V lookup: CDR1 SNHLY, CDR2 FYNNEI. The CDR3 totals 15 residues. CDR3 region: CGIRSRGDNTGELFF. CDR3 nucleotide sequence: TGTGGCATTCGAAGCAGGGGGGATAACACCGGGGAGCTGTTTTTT.

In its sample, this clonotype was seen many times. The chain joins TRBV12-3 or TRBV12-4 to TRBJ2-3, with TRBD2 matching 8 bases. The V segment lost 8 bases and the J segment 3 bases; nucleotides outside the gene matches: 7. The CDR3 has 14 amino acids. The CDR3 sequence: CASGLREGTDTQYF. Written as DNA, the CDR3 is TGTGCCAGCGGCCTACGGGAGGGAACAGATACGCAGTATTTT.

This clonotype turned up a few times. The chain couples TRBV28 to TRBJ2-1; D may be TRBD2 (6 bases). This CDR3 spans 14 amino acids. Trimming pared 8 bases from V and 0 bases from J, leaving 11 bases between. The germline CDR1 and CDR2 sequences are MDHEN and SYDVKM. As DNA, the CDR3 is TGTGCCAGCGGTCTAGCGAGCTCCTACAATGAGCAGTTCTTC. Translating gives CASGLASSYNEQFF.

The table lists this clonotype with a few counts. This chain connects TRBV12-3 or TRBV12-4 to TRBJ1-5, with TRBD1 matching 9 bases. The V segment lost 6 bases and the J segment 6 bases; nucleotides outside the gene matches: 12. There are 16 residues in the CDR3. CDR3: CASRPSTGQGSQPQHF. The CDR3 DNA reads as TGTGCCAGCAGGCCATCCACCGGACAGGGGAGTCAGCCCCAGCATTTT.

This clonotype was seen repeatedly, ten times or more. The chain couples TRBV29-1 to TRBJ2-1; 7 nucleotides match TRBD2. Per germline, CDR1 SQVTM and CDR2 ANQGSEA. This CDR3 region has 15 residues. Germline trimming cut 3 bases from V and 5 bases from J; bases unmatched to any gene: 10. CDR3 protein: CSVESIREGHNEQFF. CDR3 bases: TGCAGCGTTGAGTCGATCAGGGAGGGTCACAATGAGCAGTTCTTC.

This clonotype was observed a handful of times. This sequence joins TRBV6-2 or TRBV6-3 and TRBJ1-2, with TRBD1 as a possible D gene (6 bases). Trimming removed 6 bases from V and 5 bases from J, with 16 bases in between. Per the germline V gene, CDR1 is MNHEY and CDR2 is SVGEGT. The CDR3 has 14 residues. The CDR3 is CASRSPGAGYGYTF. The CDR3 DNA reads TGTGCCAGCAGGTCTCCGGGGGCAGGGTATGGCTACACCTTC.